The text below deals with one T cell receptor beta chain. Its antigen is unidentified. This record belongs to a study of cytomegalovirus exposure and HLA in healthy donors. V was clipped by 5 bases and J by 3 bases; unmatched bases: 8. Germline-derived CDR1 and CDR2 are SGHRS and YFSETQ. The CDR3 totals 14 residues. A multiplex PCR was run with 60 Vbeta primers and 13 Jbeta primers. TCRdb's copy holds only in-frame clones and misses some; the assay was immunoSEQ multiplex PCR. This sample carries over 80,000 clones, about four fifths of them seen once, and the ten largest clones take around 14%. Whole-study results and caveats: In vitro data verified a few CMV-associated chains as specific for CMV antigens.

The chain couples TRBV5-1 to TRBJ2-7; 7 nucleotides agree with TRBD1. The sequence came from a woman in her sixties or seventies in good health and CMV-seropositive. Sequencing was done on a sample of PBMCs. This chain's CDR3 is CASSHGQEYYEQYF. The CDR3 DNA reads TGCGCCAGCAGTCACGGACAGGAATACTACGAGCAGTACTTC.